These T cell receptor beta chains were read from a single sample in a study of response to subunit inactivated influenza vaccine. In TCRdb, the RT-PCR reads were re-called with MiXCR into one record per CDR3 protein. The sample records 400,000 to 550,000 distinct CDR3 sequences, 25% being singletons. Sequencing was performed on CD4+ T cells sorted from PBMCs, taken roughly 5 days after vaccination. Receptor source: a man over 45 who received an inactivated influenza vaccine. Each CDR3 is given with its conserved first and last residue. A D gene is named only where the DNA matches it firmly. Not all rows give a size; the values are once, few, many and, for expanded clones, a class.

J gene	D gene	V gene	clone size	CDR3 DNA	CDR3 protein
TRBJ2-1	TRBD2	TRBV4-3	.	TGCGCCAGCAGCCTGCTTAGCGGGGGTGATATCTACAATGAGCAGTTCTTC	CASSLLSGGDIYNEQFF
TRBJ2-5	.	TRBV29-1	few	TGCAGCGTTGGGCCCAAGGAGACCCAGTACTTC	CSVGPKETQYF
TRBJ1-1	TRBD1	TRBV10-2	many	TGCGCCAGCAAATGGACAGGGAACACTGAAGCTTTCTTT	CASKWTGNTEAFF
TRBJ1-1	.	TRBV12-3/TRBV12-4	few	TGTGCCAGCAGTTTAAGCCAGGGGAAGAACACTGAAGCTTTCTTT	CASSLSQGKNTEAFF
TRBJ2-7	TRBD2	TRBV5-6	.	TGTGCCAGCAGCTTGTCGGCGGGGGGGGCTTTCGCGCAGTACTTC	CASSLSAGGAFAQYF
TRBJ2-5	.	TRBV6-5	few	TGTGCCAGCAGTTATAGGGTAAAAGAGACCCAGTACTTC	CASSYRVKETQYF
TRBJ1-6	.	TRBV7-2	.	TGTGCCAGCAGCTTGCGGTCGAGGACGGCTAATTCACCCCTCCACTTT	CASSLRSRTANSPLHF
TRBJ1-2	.	TRBV7-2	many	TGTGCCAGCAGCCTCTCGAGTGGGCAGGGCGACTATGGCTACACCTTC	CASSLSSGQGDYGYTF
TRBJ1-1	TRBD1	TRBV29-1	.	TGCAGCGTTTCCGACAGGGCATTCGCTTTCTTT	CSVSDRAFAFF
TRBJ2-7	.	TRBV7-9	many	TGTGCCAGCAGCAAAGACAGTTACGCCTACGAGCAGTACTTC	CASSKDSYAYEQYF
TRBJ2-1	TRBD1	TRBV6-2/TRBV6-3	few	TGTGCCAGCAGTTACAACAGGGGGGTGGATGAGCAGTTCTTC	CASSYNRGVDEQFF
TRBJ1-1	TRBD1	TRBV5-5	.	TGTGCCAGCAGCTTAAACAGGGGAGGCATGAACACTGAAGCTTTCTTT	CASSLNRGGMNTEAFF
TRBJ2-4	.	TRBV3-1	few	TGTGCCAGCAGCCGTGCAGGAGCGCTAGCCAAAAACATTCAGTACTTC	CASSRAGALAKNIQYF
TRBJ2-7	.	TRBV7-2	.	TGTGCCAGCACCTCTTACGGATCTTACGAGCAGTACTTC	CASTSYGSYEQYF
TRBJ1-4	.	TRBV30	.	TGTGCCTGGACCCGAGGGAAGGGAGTCGGTGGAAAACTGTTTTTT	CAWTRGKGVGGKLFF
TRBJ2-1	TRBD1	TRBV11-3	.	TGTGCCAGCAGCGCGAGACAGGGCCCCTACAATGAGCAGTTCTTC	CASSARQGPYNEQFF
TRBJ2-3	.	TRBV30	.	TGTGCCTGGAGTGTACAGGACACCAGCACAGATACGCAGTATTTT	CAWSVQDTSTDTQYF
TRBJ2-7	.	TRBV6-5	few	TGTGCCAGCAGTTTTCTGACGGGAACCTACGAGCAGTACTTC	CASSFLTGTYEQYF
TRBJ2-5	TRBD1	TRBV20-1	.	TGCAGTGCTAAACTGTCACCGGGACAGGGGACCCAGTACTTC	CSAKLSPGQGTQYF
TRBJ2-1	.	TRBV20-1	.	TGCAGTGCTAGAGCGGGTAGCGCCTACAATGAGCAGTTCTTC	CSARAGSAYNEQFF